This TCR beta chain was sequenced for a study of blood T cell repertoires in COVID-19. In the study overall: The study drew acute and convalescent COVID-19 samples from the United States, Italy and Spain. T cells, B-cell-depleted T cells, or PBMCs supplied cDNA or gDNA.

The authors' processing: Quantification of nucleated cells was approximated via reference gene primer amplification. This table comes from immunoSEQ multiplex PCR, and its TCRdb copy is limited to in-frame clones, with some not included. The DNA was the basis for D and trimming; V, J and clone size are from that table. The sample holds under 200,000 clones, around 80% seen once. Losses at the gene ends were 5 bases for V and 11 bases for J; bases not matched to a gene: 8. CDR1 and CDR2 from the germline V gene are LGHDT and YNNKEL (reference sequence). This CDR3 comprises 12 residues. Sequencing input: peripheral blood. The J gene is TRBJ1-2, the V gene TRBV3-1 (or the pseudogene TRBV3-2), with TRBD1 matching over 7 bases. This receptor was taken from an older man with active or convalescent COVID-19. As DNA, the CDR3 is TGTGCCAGCAGCTTAGGAGGGGGCTCTTACACCTTC. This sequence encodes CASSLGGGSYTF.